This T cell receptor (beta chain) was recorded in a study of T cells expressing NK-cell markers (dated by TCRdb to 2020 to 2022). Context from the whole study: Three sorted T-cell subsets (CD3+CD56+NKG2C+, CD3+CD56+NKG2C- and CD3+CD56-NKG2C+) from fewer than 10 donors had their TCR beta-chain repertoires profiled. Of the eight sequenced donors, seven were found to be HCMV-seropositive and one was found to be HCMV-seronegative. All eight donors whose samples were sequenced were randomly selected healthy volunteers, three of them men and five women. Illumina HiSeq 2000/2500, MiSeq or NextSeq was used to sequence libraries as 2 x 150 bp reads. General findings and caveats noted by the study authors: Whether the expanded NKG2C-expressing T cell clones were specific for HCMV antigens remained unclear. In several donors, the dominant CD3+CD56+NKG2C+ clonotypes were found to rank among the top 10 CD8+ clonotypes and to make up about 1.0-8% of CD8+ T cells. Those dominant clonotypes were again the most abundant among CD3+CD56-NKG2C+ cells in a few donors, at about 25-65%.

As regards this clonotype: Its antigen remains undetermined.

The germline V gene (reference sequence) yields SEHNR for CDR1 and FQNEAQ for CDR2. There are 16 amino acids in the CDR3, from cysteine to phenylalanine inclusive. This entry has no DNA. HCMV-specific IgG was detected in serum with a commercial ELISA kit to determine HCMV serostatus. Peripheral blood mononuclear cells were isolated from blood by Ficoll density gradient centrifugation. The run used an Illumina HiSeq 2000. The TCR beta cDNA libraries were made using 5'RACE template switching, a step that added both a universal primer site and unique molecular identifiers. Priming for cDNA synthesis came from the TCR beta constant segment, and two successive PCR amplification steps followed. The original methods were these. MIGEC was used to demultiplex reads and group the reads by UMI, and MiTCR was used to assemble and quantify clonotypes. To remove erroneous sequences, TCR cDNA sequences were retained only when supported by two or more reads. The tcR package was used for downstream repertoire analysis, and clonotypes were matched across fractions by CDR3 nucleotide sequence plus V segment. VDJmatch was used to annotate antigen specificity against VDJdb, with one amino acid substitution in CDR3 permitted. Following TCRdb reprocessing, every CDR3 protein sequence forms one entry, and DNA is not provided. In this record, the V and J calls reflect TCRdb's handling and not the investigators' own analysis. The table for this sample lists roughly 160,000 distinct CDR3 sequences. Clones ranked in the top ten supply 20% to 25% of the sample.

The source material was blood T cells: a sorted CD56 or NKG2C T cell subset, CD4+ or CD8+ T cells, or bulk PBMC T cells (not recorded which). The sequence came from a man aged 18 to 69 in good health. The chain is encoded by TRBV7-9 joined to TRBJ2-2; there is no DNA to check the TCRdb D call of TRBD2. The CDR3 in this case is CASTYSVRVNTGELFF.